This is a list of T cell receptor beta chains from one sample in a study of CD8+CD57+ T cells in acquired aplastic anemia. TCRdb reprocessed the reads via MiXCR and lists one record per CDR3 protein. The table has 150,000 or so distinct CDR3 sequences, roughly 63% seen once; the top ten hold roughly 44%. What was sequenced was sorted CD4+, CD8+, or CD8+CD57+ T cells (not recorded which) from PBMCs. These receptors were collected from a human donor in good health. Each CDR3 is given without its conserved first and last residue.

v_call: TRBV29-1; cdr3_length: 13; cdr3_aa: SVRVSSGNTGELF
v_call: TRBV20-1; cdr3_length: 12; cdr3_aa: SAQGQWSSYEQY
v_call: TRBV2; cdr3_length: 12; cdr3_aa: ASRLGQPRETQY
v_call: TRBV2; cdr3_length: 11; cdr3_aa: ATRTSEFNEQF
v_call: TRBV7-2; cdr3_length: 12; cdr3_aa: ASSVGLAGGTQY
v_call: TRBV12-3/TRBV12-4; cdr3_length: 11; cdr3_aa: ASHAGTTNIQY
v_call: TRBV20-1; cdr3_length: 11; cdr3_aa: SAVAGFNQPQH
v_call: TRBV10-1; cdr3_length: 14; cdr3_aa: ATWLWTGNSGNTIY
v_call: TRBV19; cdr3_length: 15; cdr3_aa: ASSIGVGSVSNQPQH
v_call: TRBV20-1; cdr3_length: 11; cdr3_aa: SARRGPPGEQY
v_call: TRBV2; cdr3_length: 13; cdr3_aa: ASSEARQGASGYT
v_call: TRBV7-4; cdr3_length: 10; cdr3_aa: ASIELGGEQF
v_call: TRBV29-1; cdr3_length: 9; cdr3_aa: SVASNTEAF
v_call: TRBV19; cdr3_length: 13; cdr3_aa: ASRTTTTLYNEQF
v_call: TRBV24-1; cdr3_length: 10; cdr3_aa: ATSENTGELF
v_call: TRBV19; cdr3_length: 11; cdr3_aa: ASSAASSYEQY
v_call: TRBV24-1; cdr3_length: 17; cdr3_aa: ATSAQVGLAGGPAGELF
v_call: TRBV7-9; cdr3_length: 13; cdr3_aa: ASSLGRQSTDTQY
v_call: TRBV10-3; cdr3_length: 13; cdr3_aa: AISSEDKITDTQY
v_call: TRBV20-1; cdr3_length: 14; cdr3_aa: SARDWMSGGVDEQY
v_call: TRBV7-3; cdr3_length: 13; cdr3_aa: ASSSTGGIMETQY
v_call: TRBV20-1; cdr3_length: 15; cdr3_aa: SARAADWGRSTDTQY
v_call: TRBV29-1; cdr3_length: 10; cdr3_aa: SVKDNGRPRV
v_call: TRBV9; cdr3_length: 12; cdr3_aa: ASSRDNLNEKLF
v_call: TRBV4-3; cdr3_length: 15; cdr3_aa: ASSQGSAGHITDTQY
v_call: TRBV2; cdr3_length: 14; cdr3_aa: ASSDMSGSYNQPQH
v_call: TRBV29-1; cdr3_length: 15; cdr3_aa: SVATGGGRQLRAEAF
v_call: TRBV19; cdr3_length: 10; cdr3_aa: ASSGTGFEQY
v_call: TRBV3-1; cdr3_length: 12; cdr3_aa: ASSPETSYNEQF
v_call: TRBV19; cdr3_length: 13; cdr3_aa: ASSSGTENRGEQF
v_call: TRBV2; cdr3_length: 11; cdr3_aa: ASSERAYNEQF
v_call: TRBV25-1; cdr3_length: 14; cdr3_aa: ASVRGEGQGVGEQY
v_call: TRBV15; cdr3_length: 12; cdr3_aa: ATSRGQGWETQY
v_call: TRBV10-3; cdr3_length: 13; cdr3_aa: AISESTFATDTQY
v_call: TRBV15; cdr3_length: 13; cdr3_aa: ATSLGAGVNTEAF
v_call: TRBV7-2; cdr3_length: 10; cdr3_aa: ASSKLQEPLH
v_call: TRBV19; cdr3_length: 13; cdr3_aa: ASSVGLAYTGELF
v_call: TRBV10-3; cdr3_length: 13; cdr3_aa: AITIGTGVVNEQY
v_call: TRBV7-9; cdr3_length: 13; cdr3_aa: ASSPTPGRSYEQY
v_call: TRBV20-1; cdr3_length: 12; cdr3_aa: SATRDRVATEAF
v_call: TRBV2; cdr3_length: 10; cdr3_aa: ASRGDSYGYT
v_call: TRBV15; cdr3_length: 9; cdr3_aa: ATRTSGELF
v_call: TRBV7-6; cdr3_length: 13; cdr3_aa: ASSSLPGTGSEQC
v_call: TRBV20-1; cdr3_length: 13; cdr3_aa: SAREYGHARWSLH
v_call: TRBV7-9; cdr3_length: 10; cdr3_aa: ASSYDDQPQH
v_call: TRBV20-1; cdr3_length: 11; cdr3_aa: SARHGDPGELS
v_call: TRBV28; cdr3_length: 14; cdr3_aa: ASSLGLAGSADTQY
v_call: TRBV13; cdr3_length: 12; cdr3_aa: ASSPRGSGNIQY
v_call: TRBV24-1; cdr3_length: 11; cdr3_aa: ATSGGGYNEQF
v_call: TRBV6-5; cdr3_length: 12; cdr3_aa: ASSYSRGRAEQY
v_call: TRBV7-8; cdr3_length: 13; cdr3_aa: AISESLGTGEGYT
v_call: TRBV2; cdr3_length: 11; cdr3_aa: ASSEGALYGYT